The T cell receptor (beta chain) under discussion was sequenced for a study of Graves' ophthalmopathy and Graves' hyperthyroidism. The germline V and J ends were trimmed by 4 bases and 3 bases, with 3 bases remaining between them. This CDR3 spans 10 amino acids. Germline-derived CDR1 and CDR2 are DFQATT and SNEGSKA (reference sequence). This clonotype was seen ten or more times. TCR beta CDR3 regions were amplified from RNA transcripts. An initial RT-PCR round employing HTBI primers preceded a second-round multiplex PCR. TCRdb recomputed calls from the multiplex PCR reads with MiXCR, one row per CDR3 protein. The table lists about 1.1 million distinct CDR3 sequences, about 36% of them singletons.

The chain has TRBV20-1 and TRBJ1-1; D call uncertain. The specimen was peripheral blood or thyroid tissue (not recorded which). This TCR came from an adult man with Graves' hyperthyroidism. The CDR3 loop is CSATDTEAFF. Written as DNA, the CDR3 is TGCAGTGCTACCGACACTGAAGCTTTCTTT.